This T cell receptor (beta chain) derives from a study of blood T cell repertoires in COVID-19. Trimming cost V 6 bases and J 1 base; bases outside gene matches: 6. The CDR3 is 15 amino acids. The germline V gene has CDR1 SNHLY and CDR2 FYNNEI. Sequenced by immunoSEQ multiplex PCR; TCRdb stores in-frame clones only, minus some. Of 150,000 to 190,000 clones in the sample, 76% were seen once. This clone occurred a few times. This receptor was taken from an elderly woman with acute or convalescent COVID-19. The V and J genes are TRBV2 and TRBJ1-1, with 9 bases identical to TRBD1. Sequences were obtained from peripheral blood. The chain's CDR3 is CASRGQGLGNTEAFF. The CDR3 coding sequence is TGTGCCAGCAGAGGACAGGGGTTAGGGAACACTGAAGCTTTCTTT.